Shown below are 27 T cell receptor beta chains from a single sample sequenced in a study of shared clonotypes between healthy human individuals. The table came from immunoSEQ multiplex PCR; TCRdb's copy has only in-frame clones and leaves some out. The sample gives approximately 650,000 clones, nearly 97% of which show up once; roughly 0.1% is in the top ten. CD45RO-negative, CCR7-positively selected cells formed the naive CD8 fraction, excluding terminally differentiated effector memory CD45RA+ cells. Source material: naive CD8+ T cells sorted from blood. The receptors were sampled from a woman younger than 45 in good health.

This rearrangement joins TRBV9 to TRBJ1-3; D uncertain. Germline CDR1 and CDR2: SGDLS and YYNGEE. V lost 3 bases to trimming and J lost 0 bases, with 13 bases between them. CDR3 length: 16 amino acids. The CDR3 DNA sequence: TGTGCCAGCAGCGACCCCAACTCAAACTCTGGAAACACCATATATTTT. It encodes CASSDPNSNSGNTIYF.

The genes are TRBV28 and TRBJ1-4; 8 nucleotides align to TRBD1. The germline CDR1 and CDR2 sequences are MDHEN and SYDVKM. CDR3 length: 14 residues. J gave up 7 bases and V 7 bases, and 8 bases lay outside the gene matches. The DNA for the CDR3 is TGTGCCAGCATTAAACAGGGGGGAGGTGAAAAACTGTTTTTT. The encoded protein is CASIKQGGGEKLFF.

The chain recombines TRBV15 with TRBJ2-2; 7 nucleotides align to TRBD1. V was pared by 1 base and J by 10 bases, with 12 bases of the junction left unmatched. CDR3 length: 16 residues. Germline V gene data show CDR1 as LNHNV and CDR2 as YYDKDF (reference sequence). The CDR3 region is CATSRAPSDREVELFF. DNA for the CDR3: TGTGCCACCAGCAGAGCCCCTTCCGACAGGGAAGTGGAGCTGTTTTTT.

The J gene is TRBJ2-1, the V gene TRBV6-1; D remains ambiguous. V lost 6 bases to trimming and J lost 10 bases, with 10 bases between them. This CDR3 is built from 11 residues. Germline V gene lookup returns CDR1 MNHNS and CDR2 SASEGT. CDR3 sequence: CASSDWPEQFF. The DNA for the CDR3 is TGTGCCAGCAGCGATTGGCCCGAGCAGTTCTTC.

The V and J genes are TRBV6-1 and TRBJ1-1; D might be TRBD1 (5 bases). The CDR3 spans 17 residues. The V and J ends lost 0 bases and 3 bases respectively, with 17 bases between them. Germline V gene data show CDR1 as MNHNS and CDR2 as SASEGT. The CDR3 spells CASSEAGGVNVYTEAFF. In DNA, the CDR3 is TGTGCCAGCAGTGAAGCTGGGGGGGTAAATGTTTACACTGAAGCTTTCTTT.

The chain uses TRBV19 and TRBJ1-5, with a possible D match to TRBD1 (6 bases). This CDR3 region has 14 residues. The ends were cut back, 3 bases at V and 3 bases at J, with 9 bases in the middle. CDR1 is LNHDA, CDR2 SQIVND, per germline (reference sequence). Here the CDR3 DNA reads TGTGCCAGTAGTATGGACAGCTACAATCAGCCCCAGCATTTT. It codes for CASSMDSYNQPQHF.

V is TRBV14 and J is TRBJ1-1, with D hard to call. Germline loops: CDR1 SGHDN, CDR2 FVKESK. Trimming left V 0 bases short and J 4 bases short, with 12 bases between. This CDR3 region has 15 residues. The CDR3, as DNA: TGTGCCAGCAGCCAAGAAGAGGAAGGGTCCACTGAAGCTTTCTTT. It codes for CASSQEEEGSTEAFF. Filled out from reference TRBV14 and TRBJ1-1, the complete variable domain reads EAGVTQFPSHSVIEKGQTVTLRCDPISGHDNLYWYRRVMGKEIKFLLHFVKESKQDESGMPNNRFLAERTGGTYSTLKVQPAELEDSGVYFCASSQEEEGSTEAFFGQGTRLTVV.

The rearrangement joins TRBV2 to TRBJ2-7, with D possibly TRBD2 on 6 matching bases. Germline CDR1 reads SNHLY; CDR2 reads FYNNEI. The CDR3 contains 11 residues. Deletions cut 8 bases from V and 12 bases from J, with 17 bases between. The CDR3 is CASSLGGNSYF. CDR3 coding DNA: TGTGCCAGCTCCTTAGGAGGGAACTCGTACTTC.

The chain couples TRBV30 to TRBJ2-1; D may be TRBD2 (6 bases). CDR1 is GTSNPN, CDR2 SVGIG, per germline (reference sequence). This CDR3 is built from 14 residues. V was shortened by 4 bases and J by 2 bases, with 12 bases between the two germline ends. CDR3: CAWNPGSTYNEQFF. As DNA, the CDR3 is TGTGCCTGGAACCCCGGGAGCACCTACAATGAGCAGTTCTTC.

The CDR3 here is CASSPFGTAYEQYF. As DNA, the CDR3 is TGTGCCAGCAGCCCCTTTGGGACAGCCTACGAGCAGTACTTC. The chain is built from TRBV6-5 and TRBJ2-7, with TRBD1 identical over 7 bases. Trimming cost V 6 bases and J 2 bases; bases outside gene matches: 7. This CDR3 region has 14 residues. Looked up from germline, CDR1 is MNHEY and CDR2 is SVGAGI.

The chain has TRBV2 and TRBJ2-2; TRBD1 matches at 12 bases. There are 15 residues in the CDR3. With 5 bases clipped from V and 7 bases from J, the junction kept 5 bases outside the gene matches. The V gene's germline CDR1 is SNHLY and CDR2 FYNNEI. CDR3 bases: TGTGCCAGCAGTCGGGACAGGGGGCTCAGCGGGGAGCTGTTTTTT. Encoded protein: CASSRDRGLSGELFF.

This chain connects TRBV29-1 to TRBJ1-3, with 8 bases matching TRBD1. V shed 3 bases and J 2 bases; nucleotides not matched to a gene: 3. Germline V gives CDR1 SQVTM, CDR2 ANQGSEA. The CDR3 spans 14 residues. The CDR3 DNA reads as TGCAGCGTTGAGACAGGGGTCACTGGAAACACCATATATTTT. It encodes CSVETGVTGNTIYF.

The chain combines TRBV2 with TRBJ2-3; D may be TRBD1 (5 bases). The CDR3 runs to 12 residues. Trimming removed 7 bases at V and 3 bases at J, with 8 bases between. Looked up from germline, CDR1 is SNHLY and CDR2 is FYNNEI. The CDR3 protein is CASTRQTDTQYF. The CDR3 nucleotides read TGTGCCAGCACCAGACAGACAGATACGCAGTATTTT.

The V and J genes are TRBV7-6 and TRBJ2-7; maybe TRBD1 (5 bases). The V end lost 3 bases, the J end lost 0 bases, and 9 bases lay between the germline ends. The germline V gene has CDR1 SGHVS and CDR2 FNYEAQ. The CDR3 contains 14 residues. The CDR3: CASSLTVSSYEQYF. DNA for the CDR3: TGTGCCAGCAGCTTGACAGTCAGCTCCTACGAGCAGTACTTC.

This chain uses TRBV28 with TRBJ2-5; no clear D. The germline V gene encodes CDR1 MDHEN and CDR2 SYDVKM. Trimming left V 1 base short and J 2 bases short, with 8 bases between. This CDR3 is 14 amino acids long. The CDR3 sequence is CASSLFPNQETQYF. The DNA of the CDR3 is TGTGCCAGCAGTTTATTCCCAAATCAAGAGACCCAGTACTTC. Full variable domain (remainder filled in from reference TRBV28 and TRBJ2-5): DVKVTQSSRYLVKRTGEKVFLECVQDMDHENMFWYRQDPGLGLRLIYFSYDVKMKEKGDIPEGYSVSREKKERFSLILESASTNQTSMYLCASSLFPNQETQYFGPGTRLLVL.

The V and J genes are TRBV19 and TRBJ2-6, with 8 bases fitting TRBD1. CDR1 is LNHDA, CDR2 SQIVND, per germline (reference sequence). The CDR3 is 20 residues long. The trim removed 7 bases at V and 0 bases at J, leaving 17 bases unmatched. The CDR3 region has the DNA TGTGCCAGTACCCCCCCCAGGGGGCCTTTTACGAACTCTGGGGCCAACGTCCTGACTTTC. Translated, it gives CASTPPRGPFTNSGANVLTF.

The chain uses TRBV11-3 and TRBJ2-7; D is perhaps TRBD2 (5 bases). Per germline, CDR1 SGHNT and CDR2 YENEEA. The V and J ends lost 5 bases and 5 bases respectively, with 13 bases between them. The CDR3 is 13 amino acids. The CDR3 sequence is CASSPYRGNEQYF. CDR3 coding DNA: TGTGCCAGCAGCCCGTACCGGGGTAACGAGCAGTACTTC.

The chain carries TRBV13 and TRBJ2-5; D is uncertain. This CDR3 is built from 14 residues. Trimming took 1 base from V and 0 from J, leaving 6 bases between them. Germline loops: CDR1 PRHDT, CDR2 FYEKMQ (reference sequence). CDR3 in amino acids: CASSLVRDQETQYF. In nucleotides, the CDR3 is TGTGCCAGCAGCTTAGTAAGAGACCAAGAGACCCAGTACTTC.

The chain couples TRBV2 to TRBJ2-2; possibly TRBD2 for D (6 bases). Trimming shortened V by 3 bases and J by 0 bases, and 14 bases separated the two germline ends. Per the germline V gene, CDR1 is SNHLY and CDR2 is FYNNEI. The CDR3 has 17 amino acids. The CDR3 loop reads CASSEGGRATNTGELFF. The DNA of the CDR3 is TGTGCCAGCAGTGAGGGGGGTAGGGCTACGAACACCGGGGAGCTGTTTTTT.

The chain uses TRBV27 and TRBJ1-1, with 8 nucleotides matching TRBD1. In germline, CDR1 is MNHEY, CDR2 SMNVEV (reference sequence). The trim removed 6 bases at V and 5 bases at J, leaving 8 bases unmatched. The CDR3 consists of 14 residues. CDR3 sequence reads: CASSPLQGGTEAFF. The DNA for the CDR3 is TGTGCCAGCAGCCCCCTACAGGGGGGGACTGAAGCTTTCTTT.

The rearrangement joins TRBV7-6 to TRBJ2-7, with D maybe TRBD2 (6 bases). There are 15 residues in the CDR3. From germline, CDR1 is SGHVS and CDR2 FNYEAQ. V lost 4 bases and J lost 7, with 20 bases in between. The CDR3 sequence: CASSSPLERVGEQYF. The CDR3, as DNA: TGTGCCAGCAGCTCCCCATTGGAGCGGGTTGGAGAGCAGTACTTC.

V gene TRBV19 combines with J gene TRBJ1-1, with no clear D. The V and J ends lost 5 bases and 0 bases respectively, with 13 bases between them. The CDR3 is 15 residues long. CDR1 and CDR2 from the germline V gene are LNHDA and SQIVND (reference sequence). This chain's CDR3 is CASSVDTTMNTEAFF. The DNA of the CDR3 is TGTGCCAGTAGTGTCGACACGACCATGAACACTGAAGCTTTCTTT.

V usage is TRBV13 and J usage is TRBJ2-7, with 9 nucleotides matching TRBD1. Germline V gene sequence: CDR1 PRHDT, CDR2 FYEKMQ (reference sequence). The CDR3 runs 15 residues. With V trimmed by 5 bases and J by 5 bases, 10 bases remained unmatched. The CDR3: CASSGLGTGNHEQYF. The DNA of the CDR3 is TGTGCCAGCAGCGGGCTAGGGACAGGGAACCACGAGCAGTACTTC.

The CDR3 nucleotides read TGTGCCAGCAGCTTGGAGGTGGCCGAGCAGTTCTTC. It encodes CASSLEVAEQFF. The chain links TRBV5-6 to TRBJ2-1; no definite D call. Germline V gene lookup returns CDR1 SGHDT and CDR2 YYEEEE. The germline V and J ends were trimmed by 0 bases and 10 bases, with 8 bases remaining between them. CDR3 length: 12 amino acids.

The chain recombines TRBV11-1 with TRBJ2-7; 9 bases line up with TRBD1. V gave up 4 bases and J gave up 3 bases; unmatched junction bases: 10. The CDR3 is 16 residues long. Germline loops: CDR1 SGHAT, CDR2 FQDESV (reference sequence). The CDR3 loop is CASSWDGTGLGYEQYF. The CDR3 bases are TGTGCCAGCAGCTGGGACGGGACAGGGTTAGGCTACGAGCAGTACTTC.

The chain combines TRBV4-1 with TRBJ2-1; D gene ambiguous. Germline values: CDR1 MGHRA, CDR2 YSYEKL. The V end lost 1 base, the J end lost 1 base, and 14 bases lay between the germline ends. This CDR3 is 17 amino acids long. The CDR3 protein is CASSQGRTLGSYNEQFF. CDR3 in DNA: TGCGCCAGCAGCCAAGGACGTACGTTGGGGTCCTACAATGAGCAGTTCTTC.

The CDR3 DNA is TGCGCCAGCAGTCTTGCTAGCACAGATACGCAGTATTTT. Its translation: CASSLASTDTQYF. The V call is TRBV10-1, the J call TRBJ2-3; D remains ambiguous. The CDR3 contains 13 residues. Trimming stripped 5 bases from V and 0 bases from J, with 6 bases between. Germline lookup yields CDR1 WNHNN and CDR2 SYGVQD (reference sequence).